This T cell receptor (beta chain) was sequenced for a study of CD8+ T cells in alopecia areata. The authors extracted RNA and reverse transcribed it into cDNA as the sequencing template. Only in-frame clones appear in the TCRdb table, and some are missing; sequencing was by immunoSEQ multiplex PCR. Of 80,000 or so clones in the sample, approximately 66% were seen once. Regarding this clone: Antigen unknown.

Trimming took 5 bases from V and 6 from J, leaving 15 bases between them. CDR1 is SGHAT, CDR2 FQNNGV, per germline. This CDR3 has 14 residues. Treatment indicated: oral pan-JAK inhibitor, 5-10 mg twice daily. Alopecia areata patients had lesional scalp punch biopsies and peripheral blood taken from them. General observations from the study: Clonality in lesional scalp, especially alopecia totalis/universalis, exceeded that of normal scalp.

The receptor comes from a human donor with alopecia areata. The V gene is TRBV11-2, the J gene TRBJ2-3; the D is unclear. The source material was CD8+ T cells sorted from blood, sampled at week 24, from a patient treated with tofacitinib. CDR3 amino acids: CASSPGQSMDTQYF. DNA for the CDR3: TGTGCCAGCAGCCCGGGCCAGTCGATGGATACGCAGTATTTT.